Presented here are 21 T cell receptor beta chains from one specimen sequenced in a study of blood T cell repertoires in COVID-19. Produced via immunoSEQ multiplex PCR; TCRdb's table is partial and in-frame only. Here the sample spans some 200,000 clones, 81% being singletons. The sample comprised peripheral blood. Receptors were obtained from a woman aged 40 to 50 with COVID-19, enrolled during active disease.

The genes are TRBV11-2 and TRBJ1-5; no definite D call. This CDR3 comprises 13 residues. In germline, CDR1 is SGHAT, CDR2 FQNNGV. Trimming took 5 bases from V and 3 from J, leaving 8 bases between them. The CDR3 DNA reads TGTGCCAGCAGCGCCGGACTCAATCAGCCCCAGCATTTT. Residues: CASSAGLNQPQHF.

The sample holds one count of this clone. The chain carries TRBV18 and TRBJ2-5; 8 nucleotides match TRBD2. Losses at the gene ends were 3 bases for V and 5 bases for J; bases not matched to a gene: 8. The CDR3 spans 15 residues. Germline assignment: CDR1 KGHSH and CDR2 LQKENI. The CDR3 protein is CASSPGLGLKETQYF. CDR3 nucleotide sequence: TGTGCCAGCTCACCGGGACTAGGGTTGAAGGAGACCCAGTACTTC.

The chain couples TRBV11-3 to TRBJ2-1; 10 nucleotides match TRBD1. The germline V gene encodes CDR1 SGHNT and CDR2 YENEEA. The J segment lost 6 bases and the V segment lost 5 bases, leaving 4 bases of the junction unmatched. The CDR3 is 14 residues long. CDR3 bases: TGTGCCAGCAGCCCAAGGACAGGGGGCAATGAGCAGTTCTTC. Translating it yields CASSPRTGGNEQFF.

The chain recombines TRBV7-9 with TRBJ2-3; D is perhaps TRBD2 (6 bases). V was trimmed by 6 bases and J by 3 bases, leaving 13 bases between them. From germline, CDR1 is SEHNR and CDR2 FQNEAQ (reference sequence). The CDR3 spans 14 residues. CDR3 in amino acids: CASREGGGTDTQYF. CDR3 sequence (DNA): TGTGCCAGCAGGGAGGGCGGCGGGACAGATACGCAGTATTTT.

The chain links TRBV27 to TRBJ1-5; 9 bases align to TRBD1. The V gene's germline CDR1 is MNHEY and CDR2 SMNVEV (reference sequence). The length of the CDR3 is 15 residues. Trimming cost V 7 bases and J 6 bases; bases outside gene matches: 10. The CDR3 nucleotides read TGTGCCAGCACATCTACGGGACAGGGTGGTCAGCCCCAGCATTTT. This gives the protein CASTSTGQGGQPQHF.

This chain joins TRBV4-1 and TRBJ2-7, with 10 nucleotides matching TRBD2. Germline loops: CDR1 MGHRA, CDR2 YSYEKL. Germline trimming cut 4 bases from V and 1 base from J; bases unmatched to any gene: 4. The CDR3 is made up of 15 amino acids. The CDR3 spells CASSLGTSASYEQYF. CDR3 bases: TGCGCCAGCAGCCTTGGGACTAGCGCTTCCTACGAGCAGTACTTC.

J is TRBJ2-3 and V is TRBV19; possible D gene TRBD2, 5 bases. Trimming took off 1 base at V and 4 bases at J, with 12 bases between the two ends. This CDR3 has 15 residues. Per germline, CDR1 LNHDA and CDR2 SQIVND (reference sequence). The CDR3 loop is CASSIGAGPADTQYF. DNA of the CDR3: TGTGCCAGTAGTATAGGGGCGGGTCCAGCAGATACGCAGTATTTT.

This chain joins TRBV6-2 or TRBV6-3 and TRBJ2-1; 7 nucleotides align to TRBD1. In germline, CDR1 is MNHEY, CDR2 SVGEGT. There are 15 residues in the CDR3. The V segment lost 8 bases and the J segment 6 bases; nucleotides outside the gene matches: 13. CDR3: CASGPWDRNVNEQFF. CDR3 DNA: TGTGCCAGCGGCCCGTGGGACAGAAACGTCAATGAGCAGTTCTTC.

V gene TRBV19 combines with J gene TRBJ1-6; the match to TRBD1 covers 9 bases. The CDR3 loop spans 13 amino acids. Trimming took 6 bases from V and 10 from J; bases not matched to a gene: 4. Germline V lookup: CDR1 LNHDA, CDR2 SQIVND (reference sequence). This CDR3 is CASRTGGDSPLHF. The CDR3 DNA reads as TGTGCCAGTAGGACAGGGGGGGACTCACCCCTCCACTTT.

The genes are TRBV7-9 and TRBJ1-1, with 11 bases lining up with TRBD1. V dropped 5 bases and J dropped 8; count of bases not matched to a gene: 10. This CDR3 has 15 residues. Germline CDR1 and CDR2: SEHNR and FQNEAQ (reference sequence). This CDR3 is CASSQAPRDRGEAFF. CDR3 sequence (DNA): TGTGCCAGCAGCCAGGCCCCCCGGGACAGGGGGGAAGCTTTCTTT.

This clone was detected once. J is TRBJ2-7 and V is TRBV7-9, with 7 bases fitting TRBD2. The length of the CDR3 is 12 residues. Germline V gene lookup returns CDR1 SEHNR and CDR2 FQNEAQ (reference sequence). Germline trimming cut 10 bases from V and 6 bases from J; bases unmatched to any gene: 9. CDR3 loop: CATRGKGLEQYV. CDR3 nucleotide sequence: TGTGCCACGCGGGGGAAGGGGCTCGAGCAGTACGTC.

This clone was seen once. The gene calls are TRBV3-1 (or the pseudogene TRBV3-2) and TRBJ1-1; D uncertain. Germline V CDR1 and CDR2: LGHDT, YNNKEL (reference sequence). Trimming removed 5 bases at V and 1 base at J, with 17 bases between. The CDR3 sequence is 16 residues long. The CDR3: CASSYQPSGENTEAFF. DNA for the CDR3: TGTGCCAGCAGCTACCAGCCATCAGGCGAGAACACTGAAGCTTTCTTT.

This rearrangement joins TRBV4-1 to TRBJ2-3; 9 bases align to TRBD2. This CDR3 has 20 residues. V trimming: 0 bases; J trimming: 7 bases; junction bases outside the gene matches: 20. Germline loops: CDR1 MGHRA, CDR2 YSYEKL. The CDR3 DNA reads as TGCGCCAGCAGCCAAGAAGGTGTGGTGGGCGGGGGGGCCGTTAAAAATACGCAGTATTTT. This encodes CASSQEGVVGGGAVKNTQYF.

CDR3 residues: CAWSDRAYEQFF. CDR3 DNA sequence: TGTGCCTGGAGTGACAGGGCCTATGAGCAGTTCTTC. This chain connects TRBV30 to TRBJ2-1, with D perhaps matching TRBD1 (6 bases). V dropped 1 base and J dropped 8 bases, with 9 bases sitting between them. The CDR3 runs to 12 residues. The germline V gene encodes CDR1 GTSNPN and CDR2 SVGIG (reference sequence).

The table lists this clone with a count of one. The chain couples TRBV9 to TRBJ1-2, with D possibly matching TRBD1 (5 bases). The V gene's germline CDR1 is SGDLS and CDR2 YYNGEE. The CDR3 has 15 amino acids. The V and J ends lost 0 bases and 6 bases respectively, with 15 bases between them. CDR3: CASSVGAGREHGYTF. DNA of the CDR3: TGTGCCAGCAGCGTAGGGGCAGGGAGGGAGCATGGCTACACCTTC.

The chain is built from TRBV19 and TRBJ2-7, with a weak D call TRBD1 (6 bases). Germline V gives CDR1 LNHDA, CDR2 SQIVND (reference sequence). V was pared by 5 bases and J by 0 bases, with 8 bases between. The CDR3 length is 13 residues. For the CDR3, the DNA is TGTGCCAGTAGTGTGGACAGCTCCTACGAGCAGTACGTC. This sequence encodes CASSVDSSYEQYV.

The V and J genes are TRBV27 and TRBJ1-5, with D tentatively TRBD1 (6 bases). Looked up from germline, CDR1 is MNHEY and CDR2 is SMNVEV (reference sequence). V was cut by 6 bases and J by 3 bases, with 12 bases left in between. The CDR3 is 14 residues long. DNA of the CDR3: TGTGCCAGCAGCCTGACAGGACACAATCAGCCCCAGCATTTT. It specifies CASSLTGHNQPQHF.

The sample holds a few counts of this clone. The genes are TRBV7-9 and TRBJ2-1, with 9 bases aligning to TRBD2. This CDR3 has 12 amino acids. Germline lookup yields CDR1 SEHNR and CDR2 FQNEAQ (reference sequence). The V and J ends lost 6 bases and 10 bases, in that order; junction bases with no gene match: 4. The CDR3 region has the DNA TGTGCCAGCAGTTCAGGGACTAGCGAGCAGTTCTTC. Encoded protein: CASSSGTSEQFF.

CDR3 DNA sequence: TGTGCCAGCAGGTCAGGGCCCGTGAACACTGAAGCTTTCTTT. Residues: CASRSGPVNTEAFF. The V gene is TRBV2, the J gene TRBJ1-1, with a tentative D call TRBD1 (5 bases). From germline, CDR1 is SNHLY and CDR2 FYNNEI. Trimming cost V 6 bases and J 0 bases, with 11 bases left between them. This CDR3 has 14 amino acids.

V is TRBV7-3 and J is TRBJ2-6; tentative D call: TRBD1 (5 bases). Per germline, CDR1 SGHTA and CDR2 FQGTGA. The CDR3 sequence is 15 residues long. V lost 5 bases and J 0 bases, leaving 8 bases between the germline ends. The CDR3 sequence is CASSRQSSGANVLTF. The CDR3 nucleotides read TGTGCCAGCAGCAGACAGTCCTCTGGGGCCAACGTCCTGACTTTC.

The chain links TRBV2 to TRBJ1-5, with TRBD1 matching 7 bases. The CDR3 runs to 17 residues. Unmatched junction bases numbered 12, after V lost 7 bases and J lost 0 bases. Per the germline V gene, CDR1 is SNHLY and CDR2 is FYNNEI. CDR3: CASTRGTPIFSNQPQHF. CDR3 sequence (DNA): TGTGCCAGCACCAGGGGGACACCAATATTTAGCAATCAGCCCCAGCATTTT. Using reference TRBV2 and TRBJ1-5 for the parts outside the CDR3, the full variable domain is EPEVTQTPSHQVTQMGQEVILRCVPISNHLYFYWYRQILGQKVEFLVSFYNNEISEKSEIFDDQFSVERPDGSNFTLKIRSTKLEDSAMYFCASTRGTPIFSNQPQHFGDGTRLSIL.